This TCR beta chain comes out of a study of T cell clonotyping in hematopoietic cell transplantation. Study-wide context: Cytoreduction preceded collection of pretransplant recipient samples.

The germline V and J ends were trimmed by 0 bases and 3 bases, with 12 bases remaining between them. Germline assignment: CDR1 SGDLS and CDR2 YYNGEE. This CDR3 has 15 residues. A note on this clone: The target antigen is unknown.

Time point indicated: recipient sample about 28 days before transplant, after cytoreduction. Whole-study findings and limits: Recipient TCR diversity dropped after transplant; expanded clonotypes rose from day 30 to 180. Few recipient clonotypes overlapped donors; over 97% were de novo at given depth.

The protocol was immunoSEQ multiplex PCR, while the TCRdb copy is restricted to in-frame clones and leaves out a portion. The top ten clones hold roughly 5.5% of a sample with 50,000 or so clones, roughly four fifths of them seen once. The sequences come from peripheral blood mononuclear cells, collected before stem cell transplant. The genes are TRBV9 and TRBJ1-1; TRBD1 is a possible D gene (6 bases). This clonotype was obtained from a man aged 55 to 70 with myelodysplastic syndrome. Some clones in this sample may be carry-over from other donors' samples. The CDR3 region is CASSVGGRQDTEAFF. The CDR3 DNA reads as TGTGCCAGCAGCGTAGGGGGGAGACAGGACACTGAAGCTTTCTTT.